This T cell receptor (beta chain) derives from a study of CD8+ T cells in alopecia areata. Sequencing relied on a cDNA template that was reverse transcribed from extracted RNA. Measured with immunoSEQ multiplex PCR; TCRdb has only the in-frame clones, and not every one. The sample shows over 90,000 clones, 55% of them seen only once. CDR3 length: 13 residues. The ends lost 2 bases at V and 5 bases at J; junction bases unmatched: 3. Germline-derived CDR1 and CDR2 are GTSNPN and SVGIG (reference sequence). This TCR derives from a human donor in good health. The source material was CD4+ T cells sorted from blood. This chain connects TRBV30 to TRBJ2-1; 7 bases fit TRBD1. CDR3 bases: TGTGCCTGGAGTACAGGGGAAGACAATGAGCAGTTCTTC. Residues: CAWSTGEDNEQFF.